A selection of T cell receptor beta chains follows, all from one sample in a study of molecular identifiers for immune sequencing clone quantification. TCRdb re-derived calls from the PCR reads in MiXCR, one entry per CDR3 protein. The data hold just over 95,000 distinct CDR3 sequences, with 20% to 25% observed a single time. The material sequenced was naive CD8+ T cells from blood, with Jurkat cell RNA spiked in. The receptors were sampled from a human donor in good health. Some libraries in this study had Jurkat cell RNA spiked in. CDR3s include the opening cysteine and the closing phenylalanine or tryptophan. D genes are given only for firm matches. Size is stated for part of the rows, as once, few or many counts, or as a class when the clone is expanded.

TRBV20-1	many	-	TRBJ2-3	TGCAGTGCAAGATGGGCCCTTGGGCTGACCACAGATACGCAGTATTTT	CSARWALGLTTDTQYF
TRBV5-6	many	-	TRBJ1-2	TGTGCCAGCCGTGAGAAGTATAACTATGGCTACACCTTC	CASREKYNYGYTF
TRBV20-1	-	-	TRBJ2-7	TGCGGTGCTAGAGTCTCCCGGGCAAGCTCCTACGAGCAGTACTTC	CGARVSRASSYEQYF
TRBV5-1	many	-	TRBJ1-1	TGCGCCAGCAGCTTGGAAGTACTGGCGGGTGAAGCTTTCTTT	CASSLEVLAGEAFF
TRBV4-1	-	-	TRBJ2-7	TGCGCCAGCAGCCAAAAACCCCGGCCCGAGAGTACCTCCGCGCAGTACTTC	CASSQKPRPESTSAQYF
TRBV21-1	once	-	TRBJ2-2	TGTGCCAGCAGCCAACTCTCCGGGGCCGGGGAGCTGTTTTTT	CASSQLSGAGELFF
TRBV5-5	few	TRBD2	TRBJ2-3	TGTGCCAGCAGCTTGTGGACTAGCGGGAGCTTGGGCACAGATACGCAGTATTTT	CASSLWTSGSLGTDTQYF
TRBV2	-	-	TRBJ2-7	TGTGCCATCCAGCCGGGACGCAACTACGAGCAGTACTTC	CAIQPGRNYEQYF
TRBV29-1	-	-	TRBJ1-1	TGCGGCGTTGAATTCGTAAAGGACCGTGAAGCTTTCTTT	CGVEFVKDREAFF
TRBV30	many	-	TRBJ2-4	TGTGCCTGGAGTGCTACGGGAACCAAAAACATTCAGTACTTC	CAWSATGTKNIQYF
TRBV19	-	-	TRBJ2-3	TGTGCCAGCGCGACAGTTCCCACAGATACGCAGTATTTT	CASATVPTDTQYF
TRBV2	few	-	TRBJ2-1	TGTGCCAGCAGTGCAAGTGGGGGGTCCTACAATGAGCAGTTCTTC	CASSASGGSYNEQFF
TRBV20-1	few	TRBD1	TRBJ1-5	TGCAGTGCTAGAGATCCCCGGGCAGGGGGAAAGTATACGGGCAATCAGCCCCAGCATTTT	CSARDPRAGGKYTGNQPQHF
TRBV4-3	-	-	TRBJ2-7	TGCGCCCGCAGCCAAGCCCCGGCTAGTTACTACGCGCAGTACTTC	CARSQAPASYYAQYF
TRBV7-8	many	TRBD1	TRBJ2-1	TGTGCCAGCAGCTTAATTCATAACAGGGGATTGCTAAATGAGCAGTTCTTC	CASSLIHNRGLLNEQFF
TRBV29-1	-	-	TRBJ2-2	TGCAGCGTTGACACGGACAACACCGGGGAGCTGTTTTTT	CSVDTDNTGELFF